What follows are 22 T cell receptor beta chains derived from one specimen sequenced in a study of shared clonotypes between healthy human individuals. Clones were sequenced by immunoSEQ multiplex PCR, and TCRdb holds only the in-frame ones, with some missing. The top ten hold 0.85% to 1.2% of the sample, which has about 2 million clones, about 95% seen once. Terminally differentiated effector memory CD45RA+ cells were excluded by CCR7 positive selection of CD45RO-negative cells. Sequenced: naive CD8+ T cells sorted from blood. The origin of the receptors is a man younger than 35 in good health.

This chain connects TRBV25-1 to TRBJ2-7; D remains ambiguous. The V and J ends lost 5 bases and 2 bases respectively, with 7 bases between them. Germline V gene lookup returns CDR1 MGHDK and CDR2 SYGVNS. The CDR3 loop spans 12 amino acids. The CDR3 nucleotides read TGTGCCAGCAGTACAGAGACCTACGAGCAGTACTTC. Encoded protein: CASSTETYEQYF.

The CDR3 here is CASRLATGQGSGNTIYF. The CDR3, as DNA: TGTGCAAGTCGCTTAGCTACGGGACAGGGATCTGGAAACACCATATATTTT. The chain couples TRBV12-2 to TRBJ1-3; the DNA was not compared with TRBD1, the D call given in the table. TRBV12-2 is recorded as a pseudogene. The CDR3 covers 17 residues.

This clone has only one observation. J is TRBJ1-1 and V is TRBV5-6, with no clear D. CDR1 SGHDT and CDR2 YYEEEE come from the germline V gene. The CDR3 is 13 residues long. Between the trimmed V and J ends, which lost 0 bases and 3 bases, there was a span of 6 bases. In DNA, the CDR3 is TGTGCCAGCAGCTTGGATGGGTACACTGAAGCTTTCTTT. Protein sequence: CASSLDGYTEAFF.

This chain connects TRBV7-2 to TRBJ2-1; D is possibly TRBD1 or TRBD2 (5 bases each). V was trimmed by 5 bases and J by 5 bases, leaving 19 bases between them. The CDR3 has 16 amino acids. Germline V gene data show CDR1 as SGHTA and CDR2 as FQGNSA. CDR3 nucleotide sequence: TGTGCCAGCAGCCCGCCGGCCGCTATGGGGGACAATGAGCAGTTCTTC. Translating gives CASSPPAAMGDNEQFF.

The chain couples TRBV5-1 to TRBJ2-7; TRBD2 matches at 16 bases. CDR3 length: 17 residues. The V and J ends lost 4 bases and 6 bases, in that order; junction bases with no gene match: 10. Per germline, CDR1 SGHRS and CDR2 YFSETQ. CDR3 region: CASSPAPGTSGRVEQYF. The CDR3 nucleotides are TGCGCCAGCAGCCCAGCCCCCGGGACTAGCGGGAGGGTCGAGCAGTACTTC.

About this clone: This specimen includes other DNA sequences encoding the same CDR3. V gene TRBV18 combines with J gene TRBJ2-7; the D gene is possibly TRBD1 (6 bases). Germline values: CDR1 KGHSH, CDR2 LQKENI. CDR3 length equals 14 residues. Trimming pared 6 bases from V and 1 base from J, leaving 13 bases between. The CDR3 spells CASSSTGTSYEQYF. CDR3 nucleotide sequence: TGTGCCAGCTCGTCAACAGGGACGTCCTACGAGCAGTACTTC.

This clone was counted only a few times. The V and J genes are TRBV18 and TRBJ1-1; perhaps TRBD1 as D (5 bases). From germline, CDR1 is KGHSH and CDR2 LQKENI. The ends were cut back, 4 bases at V and 1 base at J, with 7 bases in the middle. The CDR3 is 13 amino acids. The CDR3 region is CASSLDRNTEAFF. In DNA, the CDR3 is TGTGCCAGCTCACTCGACAGGAACACTGAAGCTTTCTTT.

The J gene is TRBJ2-7, the V gene TRBV15; the D gene is possibly TRBD2 (5 bases). The length of the CDR3 is 15 residues. V lost 1 base and J 4 bases, leaving 14 bases between the germline ends. Germline CDR1 is LNHNV and CDR2 is YYDKDF (reference sequence). The chain's CDR3 is CATSRAREGRYEQYF. The CDR3, as DNA: TGTGCCACCAGCAGAGCCCGGGAAGGTAGGTACGAGCAGTACTTC. Together with reference TRBV15 and TRBJ2-7, the CDR3 gives the full variable domain: DAMVIQNPRYQVTQFGKPVTLSCSQTLNHNVMYWYQQKSSQAPKLLFHYYDKDFNNEADTPDNFQSRRPNTSFCFLDIRSPGLGDTAMYLCATSRAREGRYEQYFGPGTRLTVT.

Concerning this clone itself: The sample contains more than one DNA sequence encoding this CDR3. This chain connects TRBV4-1 to TRBJ2-7, with 8 positions matching TRBD2. This CDR3 spans 16 amino acids. Germline lookup yields CDR1 MGHRA and CDR2 YSYEKL. Germline trimming cut 0 bases from V and 0 bases from J; bases unmatched to any gene: 4. CDR3 coding DNA: TGCGCCAGCAGCCAAGACCCCCGGGGGGGCTCCTACGAGCAGTACTTC. This sequence encodes CASSQDPRGGSYEQYF.

This chain links TRBV4-3 with TRBJ2-2; 7 nucleotides line up with TRBD2. The CDR3 runs to 16 residues. Germline assignment: CDR1 LGHNA and CDR2 YSLEER. V dropped 0 bases and J dropped 2; count of bases not matched to a gene: 3. The CDR3 loop is CASSQEGDYNTGELFF. CDR3 DNA: TGCGCCAGCAGCCAAGAGGGGGACTATAACACCGGGGAGCTGTTTTTT.

V gene TRBV2 combines with J gene TRBJ2-7; the match to TRBD1 covers 8 bases. The germline gives CDR1 SNHLY, CDR2 FYNNEI. CDR3 length: 15 residues. The ends lost 0 bases at V and 6 bases at J; junction bases unmatched: 7. The CDR3 protein is CASSEAPTGGPEQYF. The CDR3 DNA is TGTGCCAGCAGTGAAGCGCCCACAGGGGGACCCGAGCAGTACTTC. Drawing the rest from reference TRBV2 and TRBJ2-7, the complete variable domain is EPEVTQTPSHQVTQMGQEVILRCVPISNHLYFYWYRQILGQKVEFLVSFYNNEISEKSEIFDDQFSVERPDGSNFTLKIRSTKLEDSAMYFCASSEAPTGGPEQYFGPGTRLTVT.

This rearrangement joins TRBV7-3 to TRBJ1-5; the D gene is possibly TRBD1 (6 bases). Germline V CDR1 and CDR2: SGHTA, FQGTGA. V was clipped by 5 bases and J by 0 bases, with 17 bases between them. CDR3 length: 17 amino acids. The CDR3 bases are TGTGCCAGCAGCCGACCCCGGGACAACTATAGCAATCAGCCCCAGCATTTT. Amino acid sequence: CASSRPRDNYSNQPQHF.

The V and J genes are TRBV19 and TRBJ1-1, with D perhaps TRBD1 (6 bases). CDR3 length equals 15 residues. Germline values: CDR1 LNHDA, CDR2 SQIVND (reference sequence). The V end lost 3 bases, the J end lost 1 base, and 12 bases lay between the germline ends. The CDR3 nucleotides read TGTGCCAGTAGTATTCGTCCAGGGGCGAACACTGAAGCTTTCTTT. Translated: CASSIRPGANTEAFF.

This sequence joins TRBV30 and TRBJ1-2; D not certain. Germline loops: CDR1 GTSNPN, CDR2 SVGIG (reference sequence). With 2 bases removed from V and 2 bases from J, the gap between germline ends came to 18 bases. The CDR3 extends over 16 amino acids. The DNA for the CDR3 is TGTGCCTGGAGTCCCAGATACCCGGGAGGGAACTATGGCTACACCTTC. Its protein product is CAWSPRYPGGNYGYTF.

This chain uses TRBV25-1 with TRBJ1-4, with 7 bases fitting TRBD1. This CDR3 region has 12 residues. J lost 8 bases, V lost 9 bases, and 6 bases had no gene match. Germline assignment: CDR1 MGHDK and CDR2 SYGVNS. The CDR3 DNA reads TGTGCCAGTTCAGGGGGAGGGGAAAAACTGTTTTTT. It specifies CASSGGGEKLFF.

The CDR3 reads CASSYAQGDIYGYTF. In DNA form, the CDR3 reads TGTGCCAGCAGTTACGCTCAGGGGGACATCTATGGCTACACCTTC. The rearrangement links TRBV6-5 to TRBJ1-2, with 7 bases that match TRBD1. The V and J ends lost 2 bases and 4 bases, in that order; junction bases with no gene match: 7. There are 15 residues in the CDR3. Looked up from germline, CDR1 is MNHEY and CDR2 is SVGAGI.

This chain links TRBV9 with TRBJ2-3; D unclear. The CDR3 totals 12 residues. CDR1 and CDR2 from the germline V gene are SGDLS and YYNGEE. Trimming took off 7 bases at V and 4 bases at J, with 10 bases between the two ends. The CDR3 DNA is TGTGCCAGCGGCCGGGCGGCAGATACGCAGTATTTT. This codes for CASGRAADTQYF.

Comments on this clone: The sample has other DNA sequences that encode this CDR3 too. The chain employs TRBV4-3 and TRBJ2-1; TRBD2 matches at 10 bases. This CDR3 has 16 amino acids. V was pared by 0 bases and J by 6 bases, with 5 bases of the junction left unmatched. Germline lookup yields CDR1 LGHNA and CDR2 YSLEER. The chain's CDR3 is CASSQDGLAGVNEQFF. The CDR3 bases are TGCGCCAGCAGCCAAGATGGGCTAGCGGGAGTCAATGAGCAGTTCTTC.

Here the CDR3 DNA reads TGTGCCAGCAGCTTCGGACAGGGACCCTACGAGCAGTACTTC. Its protein product is CASSFGQGPYEQYF. The chain uses TRBV14 and TRBJ2-7; 8 bases fit TRBD1. CDR1 and CDR2 from the germline V gene are SGHDN and FVKESK. J lost 2 bases, V lost 5 bases, and 5 bases had no gene match. This CDR3 is 14 amino acids long.

For the CDR3, the DNA is TGTGCCAGCAGCTTCAGGGACTCCCAGTCGTCATACGAGCAGTACTTC. Amino acid sequence: CASSFRDSQSSYEQYF. The genes are TRBV9 and TRBJ2-7, with D possibly being TRBD2 (6 bases). V lost 4 bases, J lost 4 bases, and 21 bases lay in between. CDR3 length: 16 amino acids. Per the germline V gene, CDR1 is SGDLS and CDR2 is YYNGEE.

The chain employs TRBV30 and TRBJ2-1; TRBD2 agrees at 7 bases. Germline V gene sequence: CDR1 GTSNPN, CDR2 SVGIG (reference sequence). V shed 7 bases and J 0 bases; nucleotides not matched to a gene: 9. The CDR3 contains 15 residues. CDR3 nucleotides: TGTGCCTCCTATTTGCGGGGGAGCTCCTACAATGAGCAGTTCTTC. Its translation: CASYLRGSSYNEQFF.

Points on this clone: At the DNA level, this CDR3 is encoded by other sequences in the same sample as well. This chain joins TRBV7-8 and TRBJ2-2, with a weak D call TRBD2 (5 bases). The germline CDR1 and CDR2 sequences are SGHVS and FQNEAQ. The CDR3 is made up of 13 amino acids. The V gene lost 3 bases and the J gene lost 5 bases, with 7 bases spanning the gap. Here the CDR3 DNA reads TGTGCCAGCAGCTTCACGGGGACCGGGGAGCTGTTTTTT. It translates to CASSFTGTGELFF. Complete variable domain (other parts from reference TRBV7-8 and TRBJ2-2): GAGVSQSPRYKVAKRGQDVALRCDPISGHVSLFWYQQALGQGPEFLTYFQNEAQLDKSGLPSDRFFAERPEGSVSTLKIQRTQQEDSAVYLCASSFTGTGELFFGEGSRLTVL.